The 5 T cell receptor beta chains in this list originate from one sample, sequenced in a study of somatic mutations in cytotoxic T cells in rheumatoid arthritis. Assay: immunoSEQ multiplex PCR; the TCRdb copy retains only in-frame clones and omits some. Of roughly 30,000 clones listed, around 87% are singletons. The specimen sequenced was CD8+ T cells sorted from blood. Source of these receptors: an adult with rheumatoid arthritis.

This clone was recorded once. The chain carries TRBV9 and TRBJ2-2; D uncertain. CDR1 and CDR2 (germline): SGDLS, YYNGEE. The CDR3 consists of 15 residues. V was clipped by 4 bases and J by 4 bases, with 14 bases between them. This chain's CDR3 is CASSPPAVLTGELFF. The CDR3 bases are TGTGCCAGCAGCCCTCCCGCAGTCCTCACCGGGGAGCTGTTTTTT.

The chain uses TRBV6-6 and TRBJ2-3, with 8 bases lining up with TRBD1. Unmatched junction bases numbered 5, after V lost 7 bases and J lost 2 bases. The germline V gene has CDR1 MNHNY and CDR2 SVGAGI (reference sequence). This CDR3 is 14 amino acids long. Here the CDR3 reads CASTHRGITDTQYF. CDR3 nucleotide sequence: TGTGCCAGCACCCACAGGGGGATCACAGATACGCAGTATTTT.

This chain connects TRBV10-3 to TRBJ2-7; TRBD1 matches at 9 bases. The CDR3 covers 15 residues. The V segment lost 7 bases and the J segment 6 bases; nucleotides outside the gene matches: 13. Per the germline V gene, CDR1 is ENHRY and CDR2 is SYGVKD. The CDR3 nucleotides are TGTGCCATCACTCCTGAGAGGACAGGGGCTCGCGAGCAGTACTTC. This gives the protein CAITPERTGAREQYF.

The V and J genes are TRBV7-8 and TRBJ2-3, with 8 bases aligning to TRBD2. Germline CDR1 and CDR2: SGHVS and FQNEAQ. The V gene end was trimmed by 5 bases and the J gene end by 5 bases; junction bases not matched to a gene: 12. The CDR3 totals 16 residues. The CDR3 DNA follows: TGTGCCAGCAGCGGTAGTGTAGCGGGATTGGAAGATACGCAGTATTTT. Protein sequence: CASSGSVAGLEDTQYF.

The chain combines TRBV7-9 with TRBJ2-7; D is undetermined. CDR1 is SEHNR, CDR2 FQNEAQ, per germline (reference sequence). The ends were cut back, 1 base at V and 6 bases at J, with 7 bases in the middle. The CDR3 has 12 amino acids. For the CDR3, the DNA is TGTGCCAGCAGCTTAGGCCTGCTCGAGCAGTACTTC. As protein: CASSLGLLEQYF.